A selection of T cell receptor beta chains follows, all from one sample in a study of T cells in Graves' hyperthyroidism and ophthalmopathy. TCRdb analysed the multiplex PCR reads with MiXCR anew, one entry per CDR3 protein. The sample lists approximately 150,000 distinct CDR3 sequences, 8% to 9.5% occurring once. Sequenced sample: blood. The receptors shown here come from a woman aged 18-30 years with Graves' hyperthyroidism that later progressed to Graves' ophthalmopathy. CDR3s include the opening cysteine and the closing phenylalanine or tryptophan. D genes are given only for firm matches. Not every row has a clone size; where given, it reads once, few, many or a size class.

d_gene	j_gene	v_gene	abundance	CDR3nt	CDR3aa
-	TRBJ1-2	TRBV9	many	TGTGCCAGCAGCGTTGGGGGGGGCGACTATGGCTACACCTTC	CASSVGGGDYGYTF
TRBD2	TRBJ2-1	TRBV15	many	TGTGCCACCAGCAGAGAATCTTCTAGACTAGCCCAGTTCTTC	CATSRESSRLAQFF
-	TRBJ2-3	TRBV19	few	TGTGCCAGTAGTACAATGGGGGATACGCAGTATTTT	CASSTMGDTQYF
-	TRBJ1-2	TRBV20-1	many	TGCAGTGTTGAGGGCGCCCGACGTTTTAACTATGGCTACACCTTC	CSVEGARRFNYGYTF
-	TRBJ1-3	TRBV7-3	-	TGTGCCGGCAGCTTAGGAGCGGGAGGGCCTTTCGATACGCAATATTTT	CAGSLGAGGPFDTQYF
TRBD1	TRBJ2-7	TRBV13	once	TGTGCCAGCAGCCACCGACAGGGTAATGTGGAAGAGCAGTACTTC	CASSHRQGNVEEQYF
-	TRBJ2-1	TRBV20-1	many	TGCAGTGCTAGAGCGGGCGGGATACATGAGCAGTTCTTC	CSARAGGIHEQFF
-	TRBJ2-7	TRBV11-1	many	TGTGCCAGCAGCTTAAGCCAGGGGTTCTCCTACGAGCAGTACTTC	CASSLSQGFSYEQYF
-	TRBJ1-4	TRBV11-2	many	TGTGCCAGCAGCTTACAGTTGGGTGAAAAACTGTTTTTT	CASSLQLGEKLFF
-	TRBJ2-2	TRBV19	few	TGTGCCAGTAGTCCCAGGGAGCCCGGGGAGCTGTTTTTT	CASSPREPGELFF
TRBD2	TRBJ2-3	TRBV20-1	-	TGCAGTGCTAGAGATTTTGATTGGCTAGCGGGGGGGCCGAGCACAGATACGCAGTATTTT	CSARDFDWLAGGPSTDTQYF
-	TRBJ1-5	TRBV20-1	many	TGCAGTGCTAGAGGAACTAGGGAATGGCAGCCCCAGCATTTT	CSARGTREWQPQHF
-	TRBJ1-5	TRBV20-1	few	TGCAGTACCTGGAGGGGGGGCGGCAATCAGCCCCAGCATTTT	CSTWRGGGNQPQHF
-	TRBJ2-1	TRBV6-1	many	TGTGCCAGCAGTGGGGACTTCAGGGGAAATGAGCAGTTCTTC	CASSGDFRGNEQFF
TRBD2	TRBJ2-3	TRBV19	-	TGTGCCAGTAGTATTCGGCGGGGGGGAGATACGCAGTATTTT	CASSIRRGGDTQYF
TRBD1	TRBJ1-1	TRBV18	many	TGTGCCAGCTCACCAGAGGACAGGGAAGGAACTGAAGCTTTCTTT	CASSPEDREGTEAFF
TRBD1	TRBJ2-2	TRBV9	few	TGTGCCAGCAGCCATCGGACAGGGGGGGACACCGGGGAGCTGTTTTTT	CASSHRTGGDTGELFF
TRBD2	TRBJ2-5	TRBV19	once	TGTGCCAGTAGTATAGTTGGGACTAGCGGGAGTGGAGAGACCCAGTACTTC	CASSIVGTSGSGETQYF
-	TRBJ1-1	TRBV5-1	many	TGCGCCAGCAGCCCCCGCGTAAAAAACACTGAAGCTTTCTTT	CASSPRVKNTEAFF
-	TRBJ2-7	TRBV11-2	many	TGTGCCAGCAGCCCCCAGGACGTCAGGCGTTTCCCCTACGAGCAGTACTTC	CASSPQDVRRFPYEQYF
TRBD2	TRBJ2-1	TRBV5-8	many	TGTGCCAGCAGCTTGGGTAGCGGGAGCCCTTTCGATGAGCAGTTCTTC	CASSLGSGSPFDEQFF
TRBD1	TRBJ1-1	TRBV12-3/TRBV12-4	many	TGTGCCAGCAGGGGGACAGGGGAATTGGCTGAAGCTTTCTTT	CASRGTGELAEAFF
TRBD1	TRBJ1-1	TRBV20-1	many	TGCAGTGCTCTTTCACAGGGGAGCACTGAAGCTTTCTTT	CSALSQGSTEAFF
TRBD1	TRBJ1-5	TRBV5-1	many	TGCGCCAGCAGCCGGACAGGGCACGGACAGCCCCAGCATTTT	CASSRTGHGQPQHF
TRBD2	TRBJ2-7	TRBV7-9	many	TGTGCCAGCAGCTCCAGTAGCGGGCGCTCCTACGAGCAGTACTTC	CASSSSSGRSYEQYF
-	TRBJ1-5	TRBV20-1	many	TGCAGTGCTAGCCCGTCCAGGGGCAATCAGCCCCAGCATTTT	CSASPSRGNQPQHF
TRBD1	TRBJ1-1	TRBV30	many	TGTGCCTGGAGTGCATATAGGGGGCGGGGAACTGAAGCTTTCTTT	CAWSAYRGRGTEAFF
-	TRBJ2-5	TRBV6-9	-	TGTGCCAGCAGGGCGGACGGAGAAGAGACCCAGTACTTC	CASRADGEETQYF
TRBD1	TRBJ2-2	TRBV6-1	few	TGCGGGACAGCCTCTAAGAACACCGGGGAGCTGTTTTTT	CGTASKNTGELFF
TRBD1	TRBJ2-7	TRBV12-3/TRBV12-4	many	TGTGCCAGCAGTCCGCGGACAGGGGGGGACTTGGAGCAGTACTTC	CASSPRTGGDLEQYF
TRBD1	TRBJ1-1	TRBV29-1	many	TGCAGCGTTGCGTTAGGGACAGCCAACACTGAAGCTTTCTTT	CSVALGTANTEAFF
-	TRBJ2-1	TRBV13	-	TGTGCCAGCAGTGTGACAGAATACAATGAGCAGTTCTTC	CASSVTEYNEQFF
-	TRBJ1-1	TRBV20-1	many	TGCAGTGCTAGATTCCTGGTGCCGGGAAACCGGAACACTGAAGCTTTCTTT	CSARFLVPGNRNTEAFF
-	TRBJ1-5	TRBV10-2	many	TGCGCCAGCAGTGAGTCTGGGTTTTATAGCAATCAGCCCCAGCATTTT	CASSESGFYSNQPQHF
-	TRBJ1-3	TRBV9	-	TGTGCCAGCAGCCGCATGGACAGCGACTCTGGAAACACCATATATTTT	CASSRMDSDSGNTIYF
-	TRBJ1-1	TRBV6-1	many	TGTGCCAGCAGTTCCCCCCTGAGACCCCCTGAAGCTTTCTTT	CASSSPLRPPEAFF
-	TRBJ1-2	TRBV2	many	TGTGCCAGCAGTGAAACAGCCCTAAACTATGGCTACACCTTC	CASSETALNYGYTF
TRBD1	TRBJ1-4	TRBV20-1	many	TGCAGTGCTTCTATCCGGACAGGCCTTAATGAAAAACTGTTTTTT	CSASIRTGLNEKLFF
-	TRBJ2-7	TRBV11-2	many	TGTGCCAGCAGTTTCGGACGGTTCTCCTACGAGCAGTACTTC	CASSFGRFSYEQYF
TRBD2	TRBJ2-1	TRBV25-1	many	TGTGCCAGCAGTGATTTGATTGACGGGGTCGGGACTAGCGGGAGCGATGAGCAGTTCTTC	CASSDLIDGVGTSGSDEQFF
-	TRBJ2-7	TRBV6-8	many	TGTGCCAGCAGTTTCTCCCGAAGCCACGAGCAGTACTTC	CASSFSRSHEQYF
TRBD1	TRBJ1-5	TRBV19	-	TGTGCCAGTAGTATAGATAGAGACAGGGGGTCAAGGAGCAATCAGCCCCAGCATTTT	CASSIDRDRGSRSNQPQHF